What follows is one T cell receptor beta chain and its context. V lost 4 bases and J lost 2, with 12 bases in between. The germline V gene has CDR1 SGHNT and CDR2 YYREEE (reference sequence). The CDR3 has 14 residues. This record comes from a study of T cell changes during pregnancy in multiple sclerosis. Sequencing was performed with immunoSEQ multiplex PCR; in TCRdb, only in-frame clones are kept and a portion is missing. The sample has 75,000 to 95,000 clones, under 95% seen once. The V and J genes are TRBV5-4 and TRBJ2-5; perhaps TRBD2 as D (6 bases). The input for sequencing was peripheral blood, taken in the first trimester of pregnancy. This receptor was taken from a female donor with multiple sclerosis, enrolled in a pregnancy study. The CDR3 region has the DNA TGTGCCAGCAGCATGGAGGGGATTCAAGAGACCCAGTACTTC. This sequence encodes CASSMEGIQETQYF.